Listed below are T cell receptor beta chains from one sample, sequenced in a study of T-cell memory formation after mild COVID-19. TCRdb re-analysed the 5' RACE reads in MiXCR, keeping a single row per CDR3 protein. The sample consists of about 50,000 distinct CDR3 sequences, approximately 7% of them appearing once. The sample consisted of PBMCs or a T cell subset sorted from them (not recorded which). The receptor set was obtained from a man between 18 and 29 years old who had mild COVID-19 (a few samples of this study predate the infection). Cell type and time point are not known. The CDR3 runs from the conserved cysteine through the conserved F or W. The D gene is left open where the match is weak. Size is omitted from some rows. Given values are once, few, many or a class for expanded clones.

v_call	clone_size	j_call	d_call	cdr3_nt	cdr3_aa
TRBV29-1	-	TRBJ2-1	TRBD1	TGCAGCACCTCCGGGACAGGCCCCTACAATGAGCAGTTCTTC	CSTSGTGPYNEQFF
TRBV11-2	many	TRBJ2-5	TRBD2	TGTGCCAGCAGCCCCAAGAGGACTAGCGGGGGGGCCCCGGAGACCCAGTACTTC	CASSPKRTSGGAPETQYF
TRBV7-2	many	TRBJ2-5	-	TGTGCCAGCAGCTTAAGGCCAGTACAAGAGACCCAGTACTTC	CASSLRPVQETQYF
TRBV19	many	TRBJ2-7	-	TGTGCCAGTAGTATGGGCAGGGGTTACGAGCAGTACTTC	CASSMGRGYEQYF
TRBV7-2	few	TRBJ2-1	-	TGTGCCAGCAGCCGCTTCAATGAGCAGTTCTTC	CASSRFNEQFF
TRBV9	-	TRBJ2-1	TRBD2	TGTGCCAGCAGCGCCACTAGCGGCCCTCATGAGCAGTTCTTC	CASSATSGPHEQFF
TRBV12-3/TRBV12-4	-	TRBJ1-1	-	TGTGCCAGCAGTTTAGGTTCCCAGGGGACTGAAGCTTTCTTT	CASSLGSQGTEAFF
TRBV5-1	many	TRBJ2-1	TRBD2	TGCGCCAGCAGCTTAAATCCGGGACTAGCAAGCGAGCAGTTCTTC	CASSLNPGLASEQFF
TRBV7-9	-	TRBJ1-1	-	TGTGCCAGCAGCTTAGACATGAACACTGAAGCTTTCTTT	CASSLDMNTEAFF
TRBV27	-	TRBJ2-1	-	TGCACCAGCAGTTTCTTTAACTACAATGAGCAGTTCTTC	CTSSFFNYNEQFF
TRBV7-2	-	TRBJ2-4	-	TGTGCCAGCAGCCTGCCAGGAAACATTCAGTACTTC	CASSLPGNIQYF
TRBV20-1	few	TRBJ2-1	TRBD1	TGCAGTGCTAGAGATAACACAGGGGGATCTGAGCAGTTCTTC	CSARDNTGGSEQFF
TRBV5-1	few	TRBJ2-7	-	TGCGCCAGCAACCCGGGACCCACTACAGGAGGGCAGTACTTC	CASNPGPTTGGQYF
TRBV19	-	TRBJ2-3	-	TGTGCCAGTAGTAACCGGGAAGCAGATACGCAGTATTTT	CASSNREADTQYF
TRBV7-6	-	TRBJ2-5	-	TGTGCCAGCAGCTTAGAACTGCTTCAGACCCAGTACTTC	CASSLELLQTQYF
TRBV3-1	-	TRBJ2-3	-	TGTGCCAGCAGCCGAGAGGGGGAAGATACGCAGTATTTT	CASSREGEDTQYF
TRBV10-3	few	TRBJ1-2	TRBD1	TGTGCCATCAGTGAGCAAGGACAGGGGGCTCCTAACTATGGCTACACCTTC	CAISEQGQGAPNYGYTF
TRBV4-1	few	TRBJ2-4	-	TGCGCCAGCAGCGGCCTAGGATTTCTAGCCAAAAACATTCAGTACTTC	CASSGLGFLAKNIQYF
TRBV2	-	TRBJ1-2	TRBD1	TGTGCCAGCTTGATGGGACCCCCAGGGGGCAATGGCTACACCTTC	CASLMGPPGGNGYTF
TRBV6-5	few	TRBJ1-2	-	TGTGCCAGCAGTCCAACCGGGGGAGGTGCTGGCTACACCTTC	CASSPTGGGAGYTF
TRBV7-2	few	TRBJ2-1	TRBD1	TGTGCCAGCAGCTTTGACAGGGGTTCCTACAATGAGCAGTTCTTC	CASSFDRGSYNEQFF
TRBV7-2	-	TRBJ2-1	TRBD2	TGTGCCAGCAGCCGGACTAGCGGTAATGAGCAGTTCTTC	CASSRTSGNEQFF
TRBV7-2	many	TRBJ2-5	-	TGTGCCAGCAGCTTAAAGGTCCTCCGGAACGGGGCGGAGACCCAGTACTTC	CASSLKVLRNGAETQYF
TRBV5-5	many	TRBJ2-7	-	TGTGCCAGCAGCTTGACCCCTACAGTAGCCTACGAGCAGTACTTC	CASSLTPTVAYEQYF
TRBV7-3	-	TRBJ1-1	-	TGTGCCAGCAAACTATATTCAGCGAACACTGAAGCTTTCTTT	CASKLYSANTEAFF
TRBV6-5	-	TRBJ1-1	-	TGTGCCAGCAGTCGGCCTCAGGGATGGGGCACTGAAGCTTTCTTT	CASSRPQGWGTEAFF
TRBV5-1	-	TRBJ2-5	-	TGCGCCAGCAGCTTCCAATCTGCCCTGGGGGAGACCCAGTACTTC	CASSFQSALGETQYF
TRBV27	-	TRBJ2-1	-	TGTGCCAGCAGTTTCAGTTGGGCAGGGCCAGGAGAGCAGTTCTTC	CASSFSWAGPGEQFF
TRBV14	-	TRBJ1-2	-	TGTGCCAGCAGCCAATTGGACAGATACTATGGCTACACCTTC	CASSQLDRYYGYTF
TRBV7-2	medium-sized	TRBJ1-5	-	TGTGCCAGCAGCTTTGCAGTGAGCAATCAGCCCCAGCATTTT	CASSFAVSNQPQHF
TRBV7-2	many	TRBJ2-3	-	TGTGCCAGCAGCTTAGGGGGTTATAAGGCAGATACGCAGTATTTT	CASSLGGYKADTQYF
TRBV12-3/TRBV12-4	few	TRBJ2-2	-	TGTGCCAGCAGTTGGGCAGGGGGACTCACCGGGGAGCTGTTTTTT	CASSWAGGLTGELFF
TRBV20-1	-	TRBJ2-3	TRBD1	TGCAGTGCTACCCGCCAGGGGGCAGATACGCAGTATTTT	CSATRQGADTQYF
TRBV21-1	-	TRBJ2-5	-	TGTGCCAGCAGCAAAGGACCGGGTAACGAGACCCAGTACTTC	CASSKGPGNETQYF
TRBV5-1	many	TRBJ2-1	-	TGCGCCAGCAGCGCAGAGCTGATCTCCTACAATGAGCAGTTCTTC	CASSAELISYNEQFF
TRBV24-1	once	TRBJ2-3	TRBD1	TGTGCCACCAGTGAACAGGGGGCCCGTGACACAGATACGCAGTATTTT	CATSEQGARDTDTQYF
TRBV7-3	medium-sized	TRBJ2-1	-	TGTGCCAGCAGCCGGATGGGGGGTGAGCAGTTCTTC	CASSRMGGEQFF
TRBV5-1	many	TRBJ2-5	-	TGCGCCAGCAGCCGACATGAGACACCCCAAGAGACCCAGTACTTC	CASSRHETPQETQYF
TRBV12-3/TRBV12-4	-	TRBJ2-2	-	TGTGCCAGCAGAATCAACACCGGGGAGCTGTTTTTT	CASRINTGELFF
TRBV5-1	-	TRBJ1-2	-	TGCGCCAGCAGCGCACAGGGAGAGGATGGCTACACCTTC	CASSAQGEDGYTF
TRBV13	many	TRBJ2-7	TRBD2	TGTGCCAGCAGCTTGTGGGGGGGGACGGCTAGCTCCTACGAGCAGTACTTC	CASSLWGGTASSYEQYF
TRBV24-1	-	TRBJ2-5	-	TGTGCCACCAGTGACAGGGGAAAGGCACAAGAGACCCAGTACTTC	CATSDRGKAQETQYF
TRBV7-2	-	TRBJ1-5	-	TGTGCCAGCAGCGCGCCAGGGGAGCCCCAGCATTTT	CASSAPGEPQHF
TRBV11-2	few	TRBJ1-3	-	TGTGCCAGCAGCTCCCTGGGCCGAGGGACTGGAAACACCATATATTTT	CASSSLGRGTGNTIYF
TRBV7-8	many	TRBJ2-1	-	TGTGCCAGCAGCTTCGGCCCCAATGAGCAGTTCTTC	CASSFGPNEQFF
TRBV5-1	many	TRBJ1-3	-	TGCGCCAGCAGCTTGGACGCCGCGGGCGCATTCGGAAACACCATATATTTT	CASSLDAAGAFGNTIYF
TRBV9	-	TRBJ2-3	TRBD2	TGTGCCAGCAGCGTGAGCGGGGGGAACAAAGATACGCAGTATTTT	CASSVSGGNKDTQYF
TRBV7-9	few	TRBJ2-3	TRBD2	TGTGCCAGCAGCTGGGAGGGGTATACGCAGTATTTT	CASSWEGYTQYF
TRBV20-1	-	TRBJ2-5	-	TGCAGTGGGACAGTATGGGGAGAGCAAGAGACCCAGTACTTC	CSGTVWGEQETQYF
TRBV6-2/TRBV6-3	many	TRBJ1-1	-	TGTGCCAGCAGTTGGATGAACACTGAAGCTTTCTTT	CASSWMNTEAFF
TRBV5-6	few	TRBJ2-7	TRBD1	TGTGCCAGCAGCTTCCAGGGGGAGTCCTACGAGCAGTACTTC	CASSFQGESYEQYF
TRBV2	few	TRBJ2-2	-	TGTGCCAGCAGTGTAAGCGGGGGGGAGCTGTTTTTT	CASSVSGGELFF